Below are 13 T cell receptor beta chains sequenced from a single sample in a study of somatic mutations in cytotoxic T cells in rheumatoid arthritis. Here immunoSEQ multiplex PCR was the method, and the copy in TCRdb shows in-frame clones only, minus some. The repertoire holds 15,000 to 20,000 clones, with 82% as singletons. The sample comprised CD8+ T cells sorted from blood. The receptors originated from an adult with rheumatoid arthritis.

The gene calls are TRBV10-3 and TRBJ1-3; TRBD1 agrees at 7 bases. Germline V gene data show CDR1 as ENHRY and CDR2 as SYGVKD. The junction had 2 bases not matched to a gene; V was cut back by 3 bases and J by 0 bases. The CDR3 is 15 residues long. Here the CDR3 DNA reads TGTGCCATCAGTGACAGGGGGAACTCTGGAAACACCATATATTTT. Its translation: CAISDRGNSGNTIYF.

This clone was seen a few times. V usage is TRBV30 and J usage is TRBJ2-7; no firm D call. The CDR3 covers 12 residues. V lost 7 bases and J 5 bases, leaving 15 bases between the germline ends. CDR1 and CDR2 from the germline V gene are GTSNPN and SVGIG (reference sequence). CDR3 residues: CAFLRPNHEQYF. Written as DNA, the CDR3 is TGTGCCTTCCTAAGGCCGAACCACGAGCAGTACTTC.

V and J are TRBV13 and TRBJ2-3, with a weak D call TRBD2 (5 bases). Per germline, CDR1 PRHDT and CDR2 FYEKMQ (reference sequence). Trimming took off 1 base at V and 2 bases at J, with 13 bases between the two ends. The CDR3 has 16 amino acids. The CDR3 sequence: CASSLAERSHTDTQYF. The DNA of the CDR3 is TGTGCCAGCAGCTTAGCTGAGCGGTCCCACACAGATACGCAGTATTTT. Full variable domain (rest looked up from reference TRBV13 and TRBJ2-3): AAGVIQSPRHLIKEKRETATLKCYPIPRHDTVYWYQQGPGQDPQFLISFYEKMQSDKGSIPDRFSAQQFSDYHSELNMSSLELGDSALYFCASSLAERSHTDTQYFGPGTRLTVL.

The chain carries TRBV5-1 and TRBJ2-7; 11 bases are shared with TRBD1. The trim removed 6 bases at V and 3 bases at J, leaving 5 bases unmatched. The CDR3 is 14 amino acids. Germline CDR1 is SGHRS and CDR2 is YFSETQ. The CDR3 DNA follows: TGCGCCAGCAAGGGACAGGGGGGTTTCTACGAGCAGTACTTC. It codes for CASKGQGGFYEQYF.

This clone was observed a handful of times. CDR3 sequence (DNA): TGCAGCGTTCAGCTCCCGAACACTGAAGCTTTCTTT. It yields the protein CSVQLPNTEAFF. The chain recombines TRBV29-1 with TRBJ1-1; no clear D. Germline V gene data show CDR1 as SQVTM and CDR2 as ANQGSEA. V was clipped by 5 bases and J by 1 base, with 8 bases between them. CDR3 length equals 12 residues. The full variable domain, completed using reference TRBV29-1 and TRBJ1-1, is SAVISQKPSRDICQRGTSLTIQCQVDSQVTMMFWYRQQPGQSLTLIATANQGSEATYESGFVIDKFPISRPNLTFSTLTVSNMSPEDSSIYLCSVQLPNTEAFFGQGTRLTVV.

This sequence joins TRBV7-9 and TRBJ2-1, with 7 bases fitting TRBD1. Unmatched junction bases numbered 4, after V lost 2 bases and J lost 6 bases. The CDR3 extends over 14 amino acids. Germline assignment: CDR1 SEHNR and CDR2 FQNEAQ (reference sequence). As DNA, the CDR3 is TGTGCCAGCAGCTTACCGGGACAGAGCAATGAGCAGTTCTTC. Encoded protein: CASSLPGQSNEQFF.

The J gene is TRBJ2-1, the V gene TRBV13; 9 bases align to TRBD2. The V segment lost 5 bases and the J segment 7 bases; nucleotides outside the gene matches: 12. The CDR3 runs to 16 residues. Germline loops: CDR1 PRHDT, CDR2 FYEKMQ (reference sequence). The CDR3 sequence: CASSTAQRGANNEQFF. The CDR3 nucleotides are TGTGCCAGCAGCACCGCCCAGCGGGGGGCAAATAATGAGCAGTTCTTC.

The chain joins TRBV6-1 to TRBJ1-5; D not resolved. CDR1 is MNHNS, CDR2 SASEGT, per germline. This CDR3 is built from 13 residues. Between the trimmed V and J ends, which lost 2 bases and 3 bases, there was a span of 5 bases. This chain's CDR3 is CASSEPLNQPQHF. The CDR3 DNA is TGTGCCAGCAGTGAACCACTCAATCAGCCCCAGCATTTT.

The V gene is TRBV5-1, the J gene TRBJ2-1, with TRBD1 as a possible D gene (5 bases). V lost 0 bases and J 6 bases, leaving 7 bases between the germline ends. Germline V lookup: CDR1 SGHRS, CDR2 YFSETQ. CDR3 length: 13 residues. The chain's CDR3 is CASSLGQINEQFF. The CDR3 nucleotides read TGCGCCAGCAGCTTGGGACAGATCAATGAGCAGTTCTTC. Using reference TRBV5-1 and TRBJ2-1 for the parts outside the CDR3, the full variable domain is KAGVTQTPRYLIKTRGQQVTLSCSPISGHRSVSWYQQTPGQGLQFLFEYFSETQRNKGNFPGRFSGRQFSNSRSEMNVSTLELGDSALYLCASSLGQINEQFFGPGTRLTVL.

V usage is TRBV6-5 and J usage is TRBJ1-1, with TRBD1 matching 8 bases. After removal of 5 bases from V and 5 bases from J, the junction contained 7 bases not matched to a gene. Germline CDR1 is MNHEY and CDR2 is SVGAGI. CDR3 size: 14 residues. The CDR3 spells CASSQGTGGTEAFF. The CDR3 bases are TGTGCCAGCAGTCAAGGGACAGGAGGTACTGAAGCTTTCTTT.

This chain links TRBV7-9 with TRBJ1-1, with D possibly matching TRBD1 (6 bases). This CDR3 has 12 residues. V was trimmed by 5 bases and J by 12 bases, leaving 16 bases between them. Per the germline V gene, CDR1 is SEHNR and CDR2 is FQNEAQ (reference sequence). The CDR3 sequence: CASSASDRRPFF. The CDR3 bases are TGTGCCAGCAGCGCTTCTGACAGGAGGCCTTTCTTT.

The gene calls are TRBV30 and TRBJ2-1; the D gene is possibly TRBD2 (6 bases). Germline CDR1 reads GTSNPN; CDR2 reads SVGIG (reference sequence). Trimming removed 3 bases at V and 14 bases at J, with 14 bases between. CDR3 length: 11 residues. The CDR3 sequence is CAWSHGGGEFF. The CDR3 DNA follows: TGTGCCTGGAGCCACGGGGGTGGTGAGTTCTTC.

The chain is built from TRBV29-1 and TRBJ2-3; D is unresolved. CDR1 SQVTM and CDR2 ANQGSEA come from the germline V gene. CDR3 length: 10 residues. The V and J ends lost 5 bases and 2 bases respectively, with 2 bases between them. The DNA of the CDR3 is TGCAGCGTTCTCACAGATACGCAGTATTTT. Its translation: CSVLTDTQYF.